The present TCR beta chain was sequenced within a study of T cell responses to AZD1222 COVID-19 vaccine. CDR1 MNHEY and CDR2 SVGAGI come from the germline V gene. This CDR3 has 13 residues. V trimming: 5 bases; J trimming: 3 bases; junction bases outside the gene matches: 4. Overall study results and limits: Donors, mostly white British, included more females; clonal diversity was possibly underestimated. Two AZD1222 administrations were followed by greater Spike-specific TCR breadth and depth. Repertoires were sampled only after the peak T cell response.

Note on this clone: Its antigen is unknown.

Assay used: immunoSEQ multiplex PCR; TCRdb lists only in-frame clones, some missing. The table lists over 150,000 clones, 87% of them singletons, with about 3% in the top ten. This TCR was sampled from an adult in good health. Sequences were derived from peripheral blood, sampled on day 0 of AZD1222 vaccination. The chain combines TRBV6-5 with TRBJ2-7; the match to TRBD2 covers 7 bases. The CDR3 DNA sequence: TGTGCCAGCAGTCAGCGGGGAGACTACGAGCAGTACTTC. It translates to CASSQRGDYEQYF.